The sequence of this T cell receptor (beta chain) was determined in a study of cytomegalovirus exposure and HLA in healthy donors. Study summary: Earlier findings included 100 million to 130 million unique TCR beta sequences obtained from around 180 million T cells. Genetic ancestry analysis placed around 76% of the 398 donors that were genotyped in the Caucasian-associated cluster. Notes on the study in general: Across donors, presence/absence analyses took sequencing depth to be roughly uniform.

Researchers ran the PCR with 60 Vbeta and 13 Jbeta primers. Data came from immunoSEQ multiplex PCR; TCRdb stores just in-frame clones and leaves some out. The sample contains 150,000 to 200,000 clones, about 81% of which appear only once. As regards this clone: The antigen is undetermined.

The CDR3 has 13 residues. Trimming pared 2 bases from V and 8 bases from J, leaving 9 bases between. The germline V gene has CDR1 MNHNS and CDR2 SASEGT. The sequencing sample was made of PBMCs. The TCR originated in a woman aged 18-29 years in good health and CMV-seropositive. The chain links TRBV6-1 to TRBJ1-4; D remains unclear. CDR3: CASSESEAEKLFF. The CDR3 nucleotides read TGTGCCAGCAGTGAATCAGAGGCCGAAAAACTGTTTTTT.